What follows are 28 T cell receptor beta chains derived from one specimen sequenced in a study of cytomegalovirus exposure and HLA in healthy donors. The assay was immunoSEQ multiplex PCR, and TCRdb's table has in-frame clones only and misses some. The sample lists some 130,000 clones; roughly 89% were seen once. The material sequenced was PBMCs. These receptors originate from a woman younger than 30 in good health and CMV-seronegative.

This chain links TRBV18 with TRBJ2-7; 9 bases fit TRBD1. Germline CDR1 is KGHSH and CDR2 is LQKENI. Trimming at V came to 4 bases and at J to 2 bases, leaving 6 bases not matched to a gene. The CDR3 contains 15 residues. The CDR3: CASSLGTGTTYEQYF. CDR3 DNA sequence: TGTGCCAGCTCACTCGGGACAGGGACGACCTACGAGCAGTACTTC.

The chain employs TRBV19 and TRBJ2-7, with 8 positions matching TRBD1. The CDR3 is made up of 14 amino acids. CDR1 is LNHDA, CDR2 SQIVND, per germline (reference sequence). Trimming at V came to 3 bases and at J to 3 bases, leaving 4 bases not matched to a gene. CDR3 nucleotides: TGTGCCAGTAGTATGACAGGGGCTGGCTACGAGCAGTACTTC. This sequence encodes CASSMTGAGYEQYF. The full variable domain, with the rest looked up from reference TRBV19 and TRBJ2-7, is DGGITQSPKYLFRKEGQNVTLSCEQNLNHDAMYWYRQDPGQGLRLIYYSQIVNDFQKGDIAEGYSVSREKKESFPLTVTSAQKNPTAFYLCASSMTGAGYEQYFGPGTRLTVT.

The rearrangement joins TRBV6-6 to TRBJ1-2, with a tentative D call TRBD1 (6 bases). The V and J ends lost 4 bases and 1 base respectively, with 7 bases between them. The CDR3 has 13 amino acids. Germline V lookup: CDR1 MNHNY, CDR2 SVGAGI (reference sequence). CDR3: CASSFRGNYGYTF. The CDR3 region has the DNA TGTGCCAGCAGTTTCAGGGGTAACTATGGCTACACCTTC.

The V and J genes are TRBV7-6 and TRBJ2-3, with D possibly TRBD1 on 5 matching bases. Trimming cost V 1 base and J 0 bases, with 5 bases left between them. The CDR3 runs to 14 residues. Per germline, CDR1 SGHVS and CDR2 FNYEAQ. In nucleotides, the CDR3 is TGTGCCAGCAGCTTAGAGGGGAGCACAGATACGCAGTATTTT. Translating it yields CASSLEGSTDTQYF.

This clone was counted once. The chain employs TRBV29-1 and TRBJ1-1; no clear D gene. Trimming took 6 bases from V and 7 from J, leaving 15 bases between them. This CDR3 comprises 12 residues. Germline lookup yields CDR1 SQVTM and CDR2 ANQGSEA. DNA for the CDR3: TGCAGCGTAACCAGGACTGCGGTTGAAGCTTTCTTT. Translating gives CSVTRTAVEAFF.

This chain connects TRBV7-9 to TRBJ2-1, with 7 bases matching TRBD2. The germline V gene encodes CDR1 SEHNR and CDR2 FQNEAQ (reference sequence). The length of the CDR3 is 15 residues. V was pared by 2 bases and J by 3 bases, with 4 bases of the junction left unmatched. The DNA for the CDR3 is TGTGCCAGCAGCTTATCCGGGGGGTACTACAATGAGCAGTTCTTC. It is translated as CASSLSGGYYNEQFF.

This CDR3 is CSVDGLRGAEAFF. The CDR3, as DNA: TGCAGCGTTGATGGACTCCGTGGGGCTGAAGCTTTCTTT. The V and J genes are TRBV29-1 and TRBJ1-1; no clear D gene. The length of the CDR3 is 13 residues. With 3 bases removed from V and 6 bases from J, the gap between germline ends came to 14 bases. The V gene's germline CDR1 is SQVTM and CDR2 ANQGSEA.

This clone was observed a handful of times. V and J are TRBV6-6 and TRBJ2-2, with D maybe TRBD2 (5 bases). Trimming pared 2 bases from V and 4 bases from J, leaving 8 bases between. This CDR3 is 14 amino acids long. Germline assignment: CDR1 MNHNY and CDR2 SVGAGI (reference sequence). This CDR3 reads CASSYQGSTGELFF. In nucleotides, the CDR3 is TGTGCCAGCAGTTACCAAGGGAGCACCGGGGAGCTGTTTTTT.

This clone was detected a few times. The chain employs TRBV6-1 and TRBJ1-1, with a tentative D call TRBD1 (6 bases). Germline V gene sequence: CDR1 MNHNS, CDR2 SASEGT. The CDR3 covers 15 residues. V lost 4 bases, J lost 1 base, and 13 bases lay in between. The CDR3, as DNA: TGTGCCAGCAGTGGATTTACAGGGACGAACACTGAAGCTTTCTTT. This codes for CASSGFTGTNTEAFF.

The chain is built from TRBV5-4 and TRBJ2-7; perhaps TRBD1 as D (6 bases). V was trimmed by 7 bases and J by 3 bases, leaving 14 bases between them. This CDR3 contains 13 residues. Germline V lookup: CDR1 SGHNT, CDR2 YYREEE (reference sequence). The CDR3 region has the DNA TGTGCCAGCGGGCCAGGGGTTAGCTACGAGCAGTACTTC. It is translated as CASGPGVSYEQYF.

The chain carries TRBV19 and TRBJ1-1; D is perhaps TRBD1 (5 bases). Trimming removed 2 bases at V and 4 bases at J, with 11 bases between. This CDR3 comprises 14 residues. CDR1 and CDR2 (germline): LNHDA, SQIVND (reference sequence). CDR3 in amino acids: CASSIQGRATEAFF. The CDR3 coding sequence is TGTGCCAGTAGTATACAGGGCAGGGCCACTGAAGCTTTCTTT.

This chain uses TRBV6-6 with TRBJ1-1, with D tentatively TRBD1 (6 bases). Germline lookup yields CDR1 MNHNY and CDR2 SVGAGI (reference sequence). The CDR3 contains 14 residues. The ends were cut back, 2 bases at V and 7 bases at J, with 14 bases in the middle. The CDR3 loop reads CASSYLKQGSEAFF. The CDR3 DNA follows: TGTGCCAGCAGTTACCTTAAACAGGGTAGTGAAGCTTTCTTT.

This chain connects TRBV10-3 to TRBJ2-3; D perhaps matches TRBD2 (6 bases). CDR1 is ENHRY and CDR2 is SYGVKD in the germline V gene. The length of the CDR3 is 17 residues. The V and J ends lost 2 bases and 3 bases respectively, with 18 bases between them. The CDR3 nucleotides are TGTGCCATCAGTGAGACATCGCGGGGCCCAAAAACAGATACGCAGTATTTT. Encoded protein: CAISETSRGPKTDTQYF.

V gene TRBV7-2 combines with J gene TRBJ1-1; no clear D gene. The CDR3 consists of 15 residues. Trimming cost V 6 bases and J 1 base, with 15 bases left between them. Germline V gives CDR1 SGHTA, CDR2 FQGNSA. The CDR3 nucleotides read TGTGCCAGCAGGTGGGGTCCCCGGGGGAACACTGAAGCTTTCTTT. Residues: CASRWGPRGNTEAFF.

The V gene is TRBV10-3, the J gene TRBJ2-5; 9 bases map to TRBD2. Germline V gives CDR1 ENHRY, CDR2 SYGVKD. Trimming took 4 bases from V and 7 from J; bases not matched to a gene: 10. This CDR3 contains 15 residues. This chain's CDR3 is CAISGAGGPVGTQYF. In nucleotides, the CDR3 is TGTGCCATCAGTGGAGCGGGGGGCCCGGTAGGGACCCAGTACTTC.

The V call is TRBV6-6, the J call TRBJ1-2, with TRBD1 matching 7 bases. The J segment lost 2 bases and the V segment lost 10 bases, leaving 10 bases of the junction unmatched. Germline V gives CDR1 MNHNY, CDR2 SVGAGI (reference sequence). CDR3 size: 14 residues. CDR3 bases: TGTGCCACCACCAGGGGGGACCGCAACTATGGCTACACCTTC. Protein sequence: CATTRGDRNYGYTF.

The CDR3: CASSQVPAGYSYEQYF. The DNA for the CDR3 is TGCGCCAGCAGCCAAGTGCCGGCAGGTTACTCCTACGAGCAGTACTTC. This chain connects TRBV4-1 to TRBJ2-7; D is unclear. The CDR3 extends over 16 amino acids. The V end lost 1 base, the J end lost 0 bases, and 13 bases lay between the germline ends. The V gene's germline CDR1 is MGHRA and CDR2 YSYEKL.

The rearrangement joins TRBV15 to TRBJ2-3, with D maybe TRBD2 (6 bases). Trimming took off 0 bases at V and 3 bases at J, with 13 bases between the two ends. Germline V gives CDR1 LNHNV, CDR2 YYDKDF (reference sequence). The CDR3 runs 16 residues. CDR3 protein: CATSRDRAGRTDTQYF. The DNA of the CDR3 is TGTGCCACCAGCAGAGATCGGGCGGGGAGGACAGATACGCAGTATTTT.

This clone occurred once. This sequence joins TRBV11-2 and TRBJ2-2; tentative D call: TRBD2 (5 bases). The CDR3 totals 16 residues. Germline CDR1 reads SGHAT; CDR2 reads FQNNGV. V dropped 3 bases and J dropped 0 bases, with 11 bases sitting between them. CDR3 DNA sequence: TGTGCCAGCAGCTTCCGGGGTGGGACGAACACCGGGGAGCTGTTTTTT. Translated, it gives CASSFRGGTNTGELFF.

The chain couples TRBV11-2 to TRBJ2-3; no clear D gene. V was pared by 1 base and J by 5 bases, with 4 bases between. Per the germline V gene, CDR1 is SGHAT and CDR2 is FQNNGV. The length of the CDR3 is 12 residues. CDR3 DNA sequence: TGTGCCAGCAGCTTAGGCAGAGATACGCAGTATTTT. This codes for CASSLGRDTQYF.

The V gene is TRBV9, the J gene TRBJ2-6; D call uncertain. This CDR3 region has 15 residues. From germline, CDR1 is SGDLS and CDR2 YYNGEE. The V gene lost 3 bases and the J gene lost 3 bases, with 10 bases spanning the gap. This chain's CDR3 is CASSGQGGGANVLTF. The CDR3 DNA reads TGTGCCAGCAGCGGACAAGGTGGTGGGGCCAACGTCCTGACTTTC. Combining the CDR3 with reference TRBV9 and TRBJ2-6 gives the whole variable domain DSGVTQTPKHLITATGQRVTLRCSPRSGDLSVYWYQQSLDQGLQFLIQYYNGEERAKGNILERFSAQQFPDLHSELNLSSLELGDSALYFCASSGQGGGANVLTFGAGSRLTVL.

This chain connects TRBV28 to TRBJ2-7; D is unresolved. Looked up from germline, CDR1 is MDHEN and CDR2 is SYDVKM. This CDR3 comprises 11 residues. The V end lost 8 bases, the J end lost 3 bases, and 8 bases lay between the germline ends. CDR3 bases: TGTGCCAGCGTCCAAAACTACGAGCAGTACTTC. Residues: CASVQNYEQYF.

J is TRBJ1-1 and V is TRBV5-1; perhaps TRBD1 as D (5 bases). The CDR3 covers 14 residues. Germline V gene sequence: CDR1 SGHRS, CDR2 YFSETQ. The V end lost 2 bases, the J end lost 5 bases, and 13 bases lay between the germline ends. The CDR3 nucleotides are TGCGCCAGCAGCTTTCAGGGCCGGGGGACTGAAGCTTTCTTT. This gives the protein CASSFQGRGTEAFF.

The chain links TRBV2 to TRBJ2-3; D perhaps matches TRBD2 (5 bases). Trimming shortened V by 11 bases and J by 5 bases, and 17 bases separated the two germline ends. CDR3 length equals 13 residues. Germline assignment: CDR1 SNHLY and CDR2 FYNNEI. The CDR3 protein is CARRRRGGDTQYF. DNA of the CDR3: TGTGCCCGACGGAGGAGAGGTGGAGATACGCAGTATTTT.

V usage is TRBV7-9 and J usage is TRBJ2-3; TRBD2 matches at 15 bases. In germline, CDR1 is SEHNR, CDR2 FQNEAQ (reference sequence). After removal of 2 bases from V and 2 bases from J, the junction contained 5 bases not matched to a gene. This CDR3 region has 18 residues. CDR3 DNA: TGTGCCAGCAGCTTAACGGGACTAGCGGGGGGCCCCACAGATACGCAGTATTTT. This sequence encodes CASSLTGLAGGPTDTQYF.

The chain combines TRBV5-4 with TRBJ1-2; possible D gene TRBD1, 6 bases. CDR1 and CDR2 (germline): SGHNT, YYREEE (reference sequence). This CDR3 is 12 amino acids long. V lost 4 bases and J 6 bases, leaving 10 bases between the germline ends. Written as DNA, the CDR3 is TGTGCCAGCAGCATACAGGGAGATGGCTACACCTTC. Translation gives CASSIQGDGYTF. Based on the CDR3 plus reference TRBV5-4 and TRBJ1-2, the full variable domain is ETGVTQSPTHLIKTRGQQVTLRCSSQSGHNTVSWYQQALGQGPQFIFQYYREEENGRGNFPPRFSGLQFPNYSSELNVNALELDDSALYLCASSIQGDGYTFGSGTRLTVV.

The CDR3: CASSEQGITGQPQHF. CDR3 sequence (DNA): TGTGCCAGCAGTGAACAGGGGATAACAGGGCAGCCCCAGCATTTT. The chain links TRBV2 to TRBJ1-5, with a weak D call TRBD1 (6 bases). V was trimmed by 2 bases and J by 7 bases, leaving 15 bases between them. CDR1 SNHLY and CDR2 FYNNEI come from the germline V gene. This CDR3 region has 15 residues.

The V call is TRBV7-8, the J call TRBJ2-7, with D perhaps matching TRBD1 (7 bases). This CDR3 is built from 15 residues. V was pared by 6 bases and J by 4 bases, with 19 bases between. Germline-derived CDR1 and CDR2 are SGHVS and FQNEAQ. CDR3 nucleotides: TGTGCCAGCAGTGGAGGGGCAGGGGGTCTTTACGAGCAGTACTTC. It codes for CASSGGAGGLYEQYF.